This T cell receptor beta chain was profiled in a study of T cell responses to AZD1222 COVID-19 vaccine. Study results and limitations: Rises in breadth and depth of Spike-specific TCRs came after two AZD1222 doses. At baseline, seropositivity was found in only a handful of AZD1222 recipients. In the spike-specific TCR repertoire, nearly half reportedly target unmutated variant regions.

On this clone: Antigen specificity is unknown.

The assay was immunoSEQ multiplex PCR, and TCRdb's table has in-frame clones only and misses some. The sample contains about 220,000 clones, 85% to 95% of which appear only once. This CDR3 spans 13 amino acids. Germline CDR1 and CDR2: SNHLY and FYNNEI. Deletions cut 6 bases from V and 6 bases from J, with 14 bases between. This specimen consisted of peripheral blood, obtained on day 0 of MenACWY control vaccination. The chain combines TRBV2 with TRBJ1-1; possibly TRBD1 for D (5 bases). The origin of this receptor is an adult in good health. CDR3 DNA sequence: TGTGCCAGCAGCTACGGGGCTGCTGCTGAAGCTTTCTTT. Protein: CASSYGAAAEAFF.